This entry lists 4 T cell receptor beta chains sequenced from one sample in a study of shared clonotypes between healthy human individuals. TCRdb's table, derived via immunoSEQ multiplex PCR, lists solely in-frame clones and lacks some. Of some 2.3 million clones detected, over 85% appear once; the ten largest clones hold under 0.45%. Sequencing was performed on naive CD4+ T cells from PBMCs. Subset: CD45RA+ positively selected. The receptors were gathered from a man aged 18-30 years in good health. Some clones in this sample may be carry-over from other donors' samples.

The CDR3 is CASSEVGLAGRTDTQYF. CDR3 DNA sequence: TGTGCCAGCAGTGAAGTAGGGCTAGCGGGACGCACAGATACGCAGTATTTT. The genes are TRBV6-1 and TRBJ2-3; TRBD2 agrees at 9 bases. The CDR3 runs 17 residues. The germline CDR1 and CDR2 sequences are MNHNS and SASEGT. Trimming took 1 base from V and 1 from J; bases not matched to a gene: 6.

The chain couples TRBV5-6 to TRBJ1-1, with a possible D match to TRBD1 (6 bases). The germline V gene has CDR1 SGHDT and CDR2 YYEEEE. Trimming shortened V by 0 bases and J by 2 bases, and 8 bases separated the two germline ends. This CDR3 is built from 14 residues. CDR3 DNA: TGTGCCAGCAGCTTGGTGGGGGGCAACACTGAAGCTTTCTTT. This encodes CASSLVGGNTEAFF.

The chain is built from TRBV7-2 and TRBJ1-3, with no clear D. Germline values: CDR1 SGHTA, CDR2 FQGNSA. The germline V and J ends were trimmed by 1 base and 0 bases, with 16 bases remaining between them. The CDR3 is 18 residues long. The CDR3 bases are TGTGCCAGCAGCTTAGTGGGCACACCGTCCCTCTCTGGAAACACCATATATTTT. Amino acids: CASSLVGTPSLSGNTIYF.

This rearrangement joins TRBV6-4 to TRBJ1-1, with a tentative D call TRBD1 (5 bases). Germline CDR1 MRHNA, CDR2 SNTAGT. The CDR3 totals 14 residues. Trimming pared 5 bases from V and 1 base from J, leaving 11 bases between. In DNA form, the CDR3 reads TGTGCCAGCAGTTCGGGGAGGGGGAACACTGAAGCTTTCTTT. It is translated as CASSSGRGNTEAFF.